A selection of T cell receptor beta chains follows, all from one sample in a study of post-analysis software for immune sequencing data. MiXCR was run by TCRdb on the PCR reads, yielding one entry per CDR3 protein. The table has roughly 400,000 distinct CDR3 sequences, 39% seen once. Sequencing was done on a sample of blood. These receptors were taken from a girl aged 2-15 years with multiple sclerosis. CDR3s include the opening cysteine and the closing phenylalanine or tryptophan. Each record gives: clone size, D gene, J gene, V gene, CDR3 DNA, CDR3 protein. A D gene is named only where the DNA matches it firmly. Clone size is given for some rows only: seen once, a few or many times, or a class if the clone is expanded.

clone_size: few; d_call: -; j_call: TRBJ2-5; v_call: TRBV12-3/TRBV12-4; cdr3_nt: TGTGCCAGCAGTTATCAGATCCAAGAGACCCAGTACTTC; cdr3_aa: CASSYQIQETQYF
clone_size: -; d_call: -; j_call: TRBJ2-7; v_call: TRBV29-1; cdr3_nt: TGCAGCGTTGGGGTGGGGGGCTACGAGCAGTACTTC; cdr3_aa: CSVGVGGYEQYF
clone_size: few; d_call: -; j_call: TRBJ2-4; v_call: TRBV20-1; cdr3_nt: TGCAGTGCTAGAGGGACACTCAAGAATGGGGGATTCGTGGCCAAAAACATTCAGTACTTC; cdr3_aa: CSARGTLKNGGFVAKNIQYF
clone_size: -; d_call: -; j_call: TRBJ2-1; v_call: TRBV11-2; cdr3_nt: TGTGCCAGGAGCCTTAGCGGTTCCTACAATGAGCAGTTCTTC; cdr3_aa: CARSLSGSYNEQFF
clone_size: few; d_call: -; j_call: TRBJ2-1; v_call: TRBV29-1; cdr3_nt: TGCAGCGTTGGTCGTCTATTCTGCAATGAGCAGTTCTTC; cdr3_aa: CSVGRLFCNEQFF
clone_size: -; d_call: -; j_call: TRBJ2-5; v_call: TRBV29-1; cdr3_nt: TGCAGCGTTGACCGGAACCAACTAGAAGAGACCCAGTACTTC; cdr3_aa: CSVDRNQLEETQYF
clone_size: -; d_call: -; j_call: TRBJ2-7; v_call: TRBV20-1; cdr3_nt: TGCAGTGCCGTAGAAACCTACGAGCAGTACTTC; cdr3_aa: CSAVETYEQYF
clone_size: -; d_call: -; j_call: TRBJ1-4; v_call: TRBV15; cdr3_nt: TGTGCCACCAGCAGGTTACACCCAACTAATGAAAAACTGTTTTTT; cdr3_aa: CATSRLHPTNEKLFF
clone_size: few; d_call: TRBD1; j_call: TRBJ2-5; v_call: TRBV12-3/TRBV12-4; cdr3_nt: TGTGCCAGCTTCCGCTCAGGGGGCGGGACGGAGACCCAGTACTTC; cdr3_aa: CASFRSGGGTETQYF
clone_size: -; d_call: TRBD2; j_call: TRBJ2-1; v_call: TRBV7-3; cdr3_nt: TGTGCCAGCAGCCGAAACGTTCGGGTAGCGGGAGACAATGAGCAGTTCTTC; cdr3_aa: CASSRNVRVAGDNEQFF
clone_size: -; d_call: TRBD1; j_call: TRBJ1-1; v_call: TRBV3-1; cdr3_nt: TGTGCCAGCAGCCAAAGAGGGACAGCGAACACTGAAGCTTTCTTT; cdr3_aa: CASSQRGTANTEAFF
clone_size: few; d_call: -; j_call: TRBJ2-7; v_call: TRBV6-5; cdr3_nt: TGTGCCAGCAGGGGAGATCCAGTAGGGGTTGAGCAGTACTTC; cdr3_aa: CASRGDPVGVEQYF
clone_size: -; d_call: -; j_call: TRBJ2-5; v_call: TRBV10-2; cdr3_nt: TGCGCCAGCAGTGAAGGGACCTTCCAAGAGACCCAGTACTTC; cdr3_aa: CASSEGTFQETQYF
clone_size: -; d_call: TRBD1; j_call: TRBJ2-5; v_call: TRBV6-1; cdr3_nt: TGTGCCAGCAGGGGACAGGTTGGTTTGCTGGAGACCCAGTACTTC; cdr3_aa: CASRGQVGLLETQYF
clone_size: -; d_call: TRBD2; j_call: TRBJ2-3; v_call: TRBV4-1; cdr3_nt: TGCGCCAGCAGCCTCTCAAGAAAGGGAGGGAGTGAAGATACGCAGTATTTT; cdr3_aa: CASSLSRKGGSEDTQYF
clone_size: -; d_call: -; j_call: TRBJ1-5; v_call: TRBV4-1; cdr3_nt: TGCGCCAGCAGCCAAGGCCAGTTTCAGCCCCAGCATTTT; cdr3_aa: CASSQGQFQPQHF
clone_size: once; d_call: TRBD1; j_call: TRBJ2-6; v_call: TRBV5-6; cdr3_nt: TGTGCCAGCAGCTCGTTCAGGACAGGGGGCGCGGGGGCCAACGGCCTGACTTTC; cdr3_aa: CASSSFRTGGAGANGLTF
clone_size: -; d_call: TRBD1; j_call: TRBJ2-3; v_call: TRBV15; cdr3_nt: TGTGCCACCAGCAGACATACACAGGGGGCTATGACAGATACGCAGTATTTT; cdr3_aa: CATSRHTQGAMTDTQYF
clone_size: few; d_call: -; j_call: TRBJ1-5; v_call: TRBV4-1; cdr3_nt: TGCGCCAGCAGCCAAGCAGGGATCCAGCCCCAGCATTTT; cdr3_aa: CASSQAGIQPQHF
clone_size: -; d_call: -; j_call: TRBJ1-1; v_call: TRBV7-2; cdr3_nt: TGTGCCGCCCGGGAATTCGATAGGAACACTGAAGCTTTCTTT; cdr3_aa: CAAREFDRNTEAFF
clone_size: -; d_call: -; j_call: TRBJ2-1; v_call: TRBV20-1; cdr3_nt: TGCAGTGCCGAGGGTCTTACCTACAATGAGCAGTTCTTC; cdr3_aa: CSAEGLTYNEQFF
clone_size: -; d_call: -; j_call: TRBJ2-3; v_call: TRBV18; cdr3_nt: TGTGCCAGCTCACCACGGGACGGCACAGATACGCAGTATTTT; cdr3_aa: CASSPRDGTDTQYF
clone_size: -; d_call: -; j_call: TRBJ2-3; v_call: TRBV9; cdr3_nt: TGTGCCAGCAGCGTAAGGGCGGGACCGGACACAGATACGCAGTATTTT; cdr3_aa: CASSVRAGPDTDTQYF
clone_size: few; d_call: -; j_call: TRBJ2-5; v_call: TRBV15; cdr3_nt: TGTGCCACCAGCAGAGGTCAGGGTGGAGAGACCCAGTACTTC; cdr3_aa: CATSRGQGGETQYF
clone_size: -; d_call: TRBD2; j_call: TRBJ2-5; v_call: TRBV20-1; cdr3_nt: TGCAGTGTTCTCGCTGCTGGCGGGGGGAAGACCCAGTACTTC; cdr3_aa: CSVLAAGGGKTQYF
clone_size: -; d_call: TRBD1; j_call: TRBJ2-1; v_call: TRBV3-1; cdr3_nt: TGTGCCAGCAGCCCCCGGGACAGTAAAAATGAGCAGTTCTTC; cdr3_aa: CASSPRDSKNEQFF
clone_size: -; d_call: -; j_call: TRBJ2-3; v_call: TRBV5-1; cdr3_nt: TGCGCCAGCAGCAGGGACGACACAGATACGCAGTATTTT; cdr3_aa: CASSRDDTDTQYF
clone_size: -; d_call: -; j_call: TRBJ2-4; v_call: TRBV20-1; cdr3_nt: TGCAGTGCTAGACACCCGGGACAAAAAAAAAACATTCAGTACTTC; cdr3_aa: CSARHPGQKKNIQYF
clone_size: -; d_call: -; j_call: TRBJ2-2; v_call: TRBV5-1; cdr3_nt: TGCGCCAGCAGCTTGGCTGCTAGTGCCACCGGGGAGCTGTTTTTT; cdr3_aa: CASSLAASATGELFF
clone_size: -; d_call: -; j_call: TRBJ2-5; v_call: TRBV30; cdr3_nt: TGTGCCTGGAGTGAACAAGAGACCCAGTACTTC; cdr3_aa: CAWSEQETQYF
clone_size: few; d_call: TRBD2; j_call: TRBJ2-6; v_call: TRBV5-1; cdr3_nt: TGCGCCAGCAGCTTTCCGACTAGCGGGACTGGGGCCAACGTCCTGACTTTC; cdr3_aa: CASSFPTSGTGANVLTF
clone_size: -; d_call: TRBD1; j_call: TRBJ2-3; v_call: TRBV19; cdr3_nt: TGTGCCAGTAGTATGTGGGACAGCCAGTATTTT; cdr3_aa: CASSMWDSQYF
clone_size: once; d_call: -; j_call: TRBJ2-5; v_call: TRBV6-5; cdr3_nt: TGTGCCAGCAGTGACGTTAGGGGCCAGGAGACCCAGTACTTC; cdr3_aa: CASSDVRGQETQYF
clone_size: -; d_call: -; j_call: TRBJ2-1; v_call: TRBV7-2; cdr3_nt: TGTGCCAGCAATCGGGTCAGCTACAATGAGCAGTTCTTC; cdr3_aa: CASNRVSYNEQFF
clone_size: -; d_call: TRBD1; j_call: TRBJ2-6; v_call: TRBV28; cdr3_nt: TGTGCCAGCAGGAGGACAGGGGCTGGGGCCAACGTCCTGACTTTC; cdr3_aa: CASRRTGAGANVLTF